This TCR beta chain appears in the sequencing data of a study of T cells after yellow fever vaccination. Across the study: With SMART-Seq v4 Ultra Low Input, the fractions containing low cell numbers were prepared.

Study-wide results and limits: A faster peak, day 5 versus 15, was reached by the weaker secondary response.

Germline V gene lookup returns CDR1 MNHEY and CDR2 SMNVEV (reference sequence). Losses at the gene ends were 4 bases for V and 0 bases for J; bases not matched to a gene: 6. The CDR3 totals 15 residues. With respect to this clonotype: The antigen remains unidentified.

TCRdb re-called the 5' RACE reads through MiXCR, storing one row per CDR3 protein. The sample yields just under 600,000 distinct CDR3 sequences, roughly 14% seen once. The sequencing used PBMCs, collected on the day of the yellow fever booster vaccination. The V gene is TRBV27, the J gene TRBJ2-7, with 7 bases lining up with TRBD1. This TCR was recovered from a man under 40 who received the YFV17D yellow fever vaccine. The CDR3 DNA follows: TGTGCCAGCAGTTATCGGGACAGAAGCTCCTACGAGCAGTACTTC. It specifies CASSYRDRSSYEQYF.